The 10 T cell receptor beta chains listed next were all sequenced from one sample in a study of monozygotic twins with inflammatory bowel disease. TCRdb re-called the 5' RACE reads; every CDR3 protein appears as one record, without DNA. Its clone listing holds more than 350,000 distinct CDR3 sequences. Sequencing was carried out using blood. All receptors derive from a human donor with ulcerative colitis or Crohn's disease, or a healthy co-twin of an affected twin (not recorded which).

The genes are TRBV12-3 or TRBV12-4 and TRBJ1-5; absent DNA, TCRdb's TRBD1 call cannot be checked. This CDR3 comprises 13 residues. CDR3: CASSFPGAAPQHF.

The rearrangement uses TRBV28 and TRBJ2-1; TCRdb picks TRBD1, but there is no DNA to check that call. The germline V gene encodes CDR1 MDHEN and CDR2 SYDVKM. CDR3 length: 16 amino acids. CDR3 loop: CASSAGDRGISGQQFF.

The rearrangement joins TRBV18 to TRBJ2-7; the D call from TCRdb, TRBD2, cannot be confirmed without DNA. Germline assignment: CDR1 KGHSH and CDR2 LQKENI. The CDR3 runs 13 residues. The CDR3 region is CASSPPLEGEQYF.

The CDR3 is CSAWLNTEAFF. The chain combines TRBV20-1 with TRBJ1-1. CDR3 size: 11 residues. Germline V CDR1 and CDR2: DFQATT, SNEGSKA (reference sequence).

This chain links TRBV7-2 with TRBJ1-2; TCRdb gives TRBD1 as the D gene, but with no DNA this cannot be confirmed. The CDR3 sequence is 15 residues long. CDR1 SGHTA and CDR2 FQGNSA come from the germline V gene. CDR3 amino acids: CASSLLTGTGAGYTF.

The chain combines TRBV6-1 with TRBJ2-3. This CDR3 has 15 residues. Germline-derived CDR1 and CDR2 are MNHNS and SASEGT. The CDR3 reads CASSRDWASTDTQYF.

V is TRBV5-1 and J is TRBJ2-7; as DNA is missing, the TRBD1 call by TCRdb cannot be tested. The CDR3 is 15 residues long. Germline V gene lookup returns CDR1 SGHRS and CDR2 YFSETQ. CDR3 sequence reads: CASSSTGVGSYEQYF.

This CDR3 is CASSFLHSGRDEAFF. The chain uses TRBV7-3 and TRBJ1-1; TCRdb lists TRBD1, though no DNA is available to test this call. The germline gives CDR1 SGHTA, CDR2 FQGTGA. The CDR3 extends over 15 amino acids.

The chain carries TRBV30 and TRBJ1-4. This CDR3 comprises 12 residues. CDR1 is GTSNPN and CDR2 is SVGIG in the germline V gene (reference sequence). CDR3 loop: CAWSWVNEKLFF.

This sequence joins TRBV11-1 and TRBJ1-6. The CDR3 sequence is 15 residues long. Looked up from germline, CDR1 is SGHAT and CDR2 is FQDESV (reference sequence). CDR3 protein: CASSLQKGNNSPLHF.